The entry below gives a single T cell receptor (beta chain) sequence along with its context. This clone's antigen is unknown. Per-base quality was not reported, and no clone a single base away is much larger than it. This sample was taken from a study of blood T cells in healthy people across ages (dated by TCRdb to the mid-2010s). As for the study more broadly: In model experiments, template switching captured about one uniquely barcoded TCR beta cDNA molecule for every two T cells. The study analyzed two additional independent replicas of 1 million unique cDNA reads from the same blood draw for two donors, one aged 18 to 30 and one aged 80 or older. The donors were split into four age groups: young (average approximately 16 years), middle-aged (39), aged (around 67) and long-lived (roughly 77). The study measured age-related changes in TCR beta repertoire diversity using deep sequencing normalized with unique cDNA molecular identifiers.

Beyond this particular receptor, the publication reports: The percentage of naive T cells measured by flow cytometry correlated strongly with observed TCR beta diversity. Because donor CMV infection status was unknown, age-related changes in expanded clonotypes were potentially confounded. Total diversity estimates from one million sequenced T cells were considered lower bounds and underestimates. Because profiling used bulk unsorted PBMCs, naive and antigen-experienced compartments could not be compared conclusively. The long-lived group showed more naive CD4+ T cells, fewer expanded clones and increased TCR diversity than the aged group, suggesting age selection. As age increased, observed TCR beta diversity per million T cells dropped in a roughly linear way, and a significant reduction was already evident by age 40.

Donors were under 40 systemically healthy Caucasian individuals from Russia aged 6 to 90 years. Around 10 milliliters of peripheral blood were collected from each donor into EDTA-treated Vacutainer tubes. PBMCs were isolated by Ficoll-Paque density-gradient centrifugation, with at least 7 million obtained per sample. Total RNA, at least 6 micrograms per sample, was extracted from PBMCs with Trizol reagent. For every donor, an aliquot of PBMCs went through flow cytometry to measure the percentages of naive CD45RAhigh/CD27high T cells. From cysteine to phenylalanine, the CDR3 is 14 amino acids long. The DNA shown is the 42-base CDR3, in frame from base 1. V is reduced by 0 bases and J by 3 bases, leaving a spacing of 9 bases between them. Taken from the germline V gene, the CDR1 and CDR2 loops are SGHDT and YYEEEE. Libraries were built with 5' RACE. The reads were generated on an Illumina HiSeq 2500. A second roughly 7 to 11 cycle PCR used a sample-barcoded 5' primer and a J-beta primer mix. A unique molecular identifier was introduced onto each TCR beta cDNA molecule by a template-switch 5' adaptor carrying 12 random nucleotides. At least 3 million CDR3-containing paired-end reads were obtained from each sample. First-strand cDNA was synthesized from all RNA with the Mint cDNA synthesis kit, primed by a TRBC-specific oligonucleotide. Following uracil-DNA glycosylase treatment, all cDNA underwent a first 18-cycle PCR with the universal primers M1SS and BC2_uni_R. In the original analysis: Normalization of each sample was performed by random selection of 1 million high-quality reads, each carrying a distinct molecular identifier. Instead of being binned into consensus sequences, reads with shared molecular identifiers were discarded. MiTCR, with a Q25 quality threshold and the strictest error-elimination algorithm, was used for CDR3 identification, clonotype clustering and error correction. A nonparametric unseen species model using Euler transformation provided a lower-bound estimate of total TCR beta diversity. The public reads were quality trimmed at Q25 with fastp and then assembled into clones with MiXCR by TCRdb, keeping productive beta chains. One record per CDR3 amino acid sequence lists the most common genes and DNA. The V and J calls follow TCRdb's processing rather than the paper's. The table for this sample lists around 1,000,000 distinct CDR3 sequences; less than 25% of them were counted only once. The ten largest clones represent 0.65% to 0.95% of the sample.

The data also belong to a second study, concerning T cells of mothers and their children. Per the second study: Donors were nine systemically healthy Caucasian individuals: three mothers and their six children. cDNA synthesis used all of the extracted RNA, with roughly 1.6 ug of RNA in each 15 ul reaction. Sample barcodes and 2-4 random nucleotides were added via the M1S primer in the second PCR. Over 8 million TCR beta CDR3 reads came from each mother, compared with about 3 million reads from each child. In both related and unrelated pairs, thymic selection shapes the output of TCR recombination in a similar way, with inherited differences having only a minor effect. Normalized repertoire overlap was always slightly but never significantly higher in related than unrelated mother-child pairs. Persistent microchimeric T cell clones were not detected, at a sensitivity of about 90 clones per million clonotypes. In the study, deep NGS was used to compare the TCR beta repertoires of mothers and children, and features distinguishing related mother-child pairs from unrelated individuals were sought. Mothers averaged roughly 40 +/- 4 years of age and children averaged around 10 +/- 4 years. After adapters were ligated using NEBNext reagents, the libraries underwent 100+100 nt paired-end sequencing on an Illumina HiSeq 2000. Mother and child libraries were prepared a month apart and sequenced in separate runs to prevent cross-contamination. For each donor, between about 450,000 and 2,300,000 distinct TCR beta clonotypes were identified. Naive TCR beta clonotypes were estimated from low-frequency clonotypes matched to each donor's FACS-determined naive share, without sorting.

The sample consisted of blood. The TCR sequence derives from a girl aged 2 to 10 in good health. The chain couples TRBV5-6 to TRBJ1-2; no D gene is confidently identified. The CDR3: CASSLGTSHYGYTF. The DNA sequence follows: TGTGCCAGCAGCTTGGGGACCTCCCACTATGGCTACACCTTC.